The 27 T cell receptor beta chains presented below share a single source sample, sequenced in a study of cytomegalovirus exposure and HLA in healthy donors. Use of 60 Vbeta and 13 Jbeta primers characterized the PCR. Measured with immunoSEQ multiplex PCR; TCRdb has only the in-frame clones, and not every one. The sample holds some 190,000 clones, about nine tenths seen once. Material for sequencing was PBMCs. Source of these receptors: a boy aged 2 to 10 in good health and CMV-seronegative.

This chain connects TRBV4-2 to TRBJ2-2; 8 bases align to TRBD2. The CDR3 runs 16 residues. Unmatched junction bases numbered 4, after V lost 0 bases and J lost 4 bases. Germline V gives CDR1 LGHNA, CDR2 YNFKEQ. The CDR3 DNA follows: TGTGCCAGCAGCCAAGAGGACGGGAGGGCCACCGGGGAGCTGTTTTTT. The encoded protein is CASSQEDGRATGELFF.

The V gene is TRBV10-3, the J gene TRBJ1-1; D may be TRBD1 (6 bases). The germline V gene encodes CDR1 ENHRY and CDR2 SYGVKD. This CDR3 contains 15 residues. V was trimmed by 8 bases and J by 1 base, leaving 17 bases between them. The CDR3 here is CAIARAGQENTEAFF. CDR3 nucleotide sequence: TGTGCCATCGCGAGAGCGGGACAAGAGAACACTGAAGCTTTCTTT.

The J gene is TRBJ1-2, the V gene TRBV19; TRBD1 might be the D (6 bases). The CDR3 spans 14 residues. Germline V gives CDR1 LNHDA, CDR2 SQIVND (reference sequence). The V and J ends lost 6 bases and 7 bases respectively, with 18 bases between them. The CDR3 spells CASSGGASLTGYTF. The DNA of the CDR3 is TGTGCCAGTAGCGGGGGGGCTAGTCTGACTGGCTACACCTTC.

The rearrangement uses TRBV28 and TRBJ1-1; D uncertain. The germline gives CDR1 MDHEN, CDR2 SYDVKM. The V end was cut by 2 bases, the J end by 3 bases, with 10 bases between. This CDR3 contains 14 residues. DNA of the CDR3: TGTGCCAGCAGTTTAAAGCCGAGGCACACTGAAGCTTTCTTT. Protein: CASSLKPRHTEAFF.

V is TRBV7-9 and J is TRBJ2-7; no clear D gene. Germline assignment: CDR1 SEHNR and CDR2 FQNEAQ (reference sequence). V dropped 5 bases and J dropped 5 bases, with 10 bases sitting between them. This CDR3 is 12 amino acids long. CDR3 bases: TGTGCCAGCAGCCCGGTTTCGAACGAGCAGTACTTC. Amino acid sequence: CASSPVSNEQYF.

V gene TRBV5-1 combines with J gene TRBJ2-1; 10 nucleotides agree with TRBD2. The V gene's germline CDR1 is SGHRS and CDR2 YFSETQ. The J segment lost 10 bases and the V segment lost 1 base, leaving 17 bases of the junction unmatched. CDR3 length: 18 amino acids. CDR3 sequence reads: CASSLILAGGPGWLEQFF. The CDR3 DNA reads TGCGCCAGCAGCTTGATATTAGCGGGAGGTCCGGGGTGGCTCGAGCAGTTCTTC.

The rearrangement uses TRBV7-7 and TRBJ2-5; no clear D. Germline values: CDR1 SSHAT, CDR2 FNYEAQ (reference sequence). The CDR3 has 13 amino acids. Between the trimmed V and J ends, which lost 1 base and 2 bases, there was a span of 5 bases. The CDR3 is CASSLDSQETQYF. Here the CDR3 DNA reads TGTGCCAGCAGCTTAGACAGTCAAGAGACCCAGTACTTC.

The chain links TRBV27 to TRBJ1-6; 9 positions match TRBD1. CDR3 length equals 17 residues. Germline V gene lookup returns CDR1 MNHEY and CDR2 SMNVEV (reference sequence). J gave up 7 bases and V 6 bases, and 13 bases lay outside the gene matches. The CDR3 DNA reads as TGTGCCAGCAGACGCCCCTACGGGACAGGGCGAAATTCACCCCTCCACTTT. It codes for CASRRPYGTGRNSPLHF.

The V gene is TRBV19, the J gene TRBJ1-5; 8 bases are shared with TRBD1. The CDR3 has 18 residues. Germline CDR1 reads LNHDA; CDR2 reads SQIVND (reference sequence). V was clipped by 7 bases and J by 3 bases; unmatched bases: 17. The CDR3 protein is CASTTGRDRGPINQPQHF. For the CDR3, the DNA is TGTGCCAGTACCACGGGCAGAGACAGGGGTCCCATCAATCAGCCCCAGCATTTT. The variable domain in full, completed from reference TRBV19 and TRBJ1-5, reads DGGITQSPKYLFRKEGQNVTLSCEQNLNHDAMYWYRQDPGQGLRLIYYSQIVNDFQKGDIAEGYSVSREKKESFPLTVTSAQKNPTAFYLCASTTGRDRGPINQPQHFGDGTRLSIL.

In DNA form, the CDR3 reads TGTGCCAGCAGTTTATTTACAGGGGGCTCACCCCTCCACTTT. It specifies CASSLFTGGSPLHF. This rearrangement joins TRBV27 to TRBJ1-6; TRBD1 agrees at 9 bases. The CDR3 runs to 14 residues. Germline-derived CDR1 and CDR2 are MNHEY and SMNVEV (reference sequence). Trimming removed 1 base from V and 10 bases from J; junction bases left unmatched: 2.

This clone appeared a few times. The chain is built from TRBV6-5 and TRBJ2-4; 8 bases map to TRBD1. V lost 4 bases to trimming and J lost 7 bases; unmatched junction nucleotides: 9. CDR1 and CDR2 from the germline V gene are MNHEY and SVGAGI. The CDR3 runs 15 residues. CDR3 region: CASSWGTGGLNIQYF. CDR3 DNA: TGTGCCAGCAGTTGGGGGACAGGAGGGTTGAACATTCAGTACTTC.

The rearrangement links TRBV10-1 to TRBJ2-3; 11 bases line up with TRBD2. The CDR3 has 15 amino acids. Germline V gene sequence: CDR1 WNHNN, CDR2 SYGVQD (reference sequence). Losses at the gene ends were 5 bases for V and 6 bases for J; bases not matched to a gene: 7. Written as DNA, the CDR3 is TGCGCCAGCAGTCTAGCGGGGGGCCGAACGGATACGCAGTATTTT. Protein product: CASSLAGGRTDTQYF.

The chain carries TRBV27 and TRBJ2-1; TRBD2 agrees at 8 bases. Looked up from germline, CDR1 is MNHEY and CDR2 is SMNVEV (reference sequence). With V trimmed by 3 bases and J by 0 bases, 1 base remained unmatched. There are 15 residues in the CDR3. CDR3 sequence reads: CASSFLAGSYNEQFF. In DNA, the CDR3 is TGTGCCAGCAGTTTTCTAGCGGGCTCCTACAATGAGCAGTTCTTC.

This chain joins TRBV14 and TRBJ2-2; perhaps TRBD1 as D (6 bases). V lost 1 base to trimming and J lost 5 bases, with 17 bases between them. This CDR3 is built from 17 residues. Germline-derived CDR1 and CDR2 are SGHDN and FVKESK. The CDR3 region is CASSQGGTIRGTGELFF. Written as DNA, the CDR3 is TGTGCCAGCAGCCAAGGAGGAACTATTAGGGGGACCGGGGAGCTGTTTTTT.

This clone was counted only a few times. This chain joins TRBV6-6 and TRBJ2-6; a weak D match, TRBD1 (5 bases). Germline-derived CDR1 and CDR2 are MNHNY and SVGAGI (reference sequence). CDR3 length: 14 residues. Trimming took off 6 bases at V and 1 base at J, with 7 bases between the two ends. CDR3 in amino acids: CASRDSSGANVLTF. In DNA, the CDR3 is TGTGCCAGCAGAGACAGTTCTGGGGCCAACGTCCTGACTTTC.

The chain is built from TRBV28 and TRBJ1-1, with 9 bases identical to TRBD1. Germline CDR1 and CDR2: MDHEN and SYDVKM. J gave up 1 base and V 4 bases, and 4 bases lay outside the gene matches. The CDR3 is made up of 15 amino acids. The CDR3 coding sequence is TGTGCCAGCAGTTCATTGACAGGGGGGAACACTGAAGCTTTCTTT. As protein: CASSSLTGGNTEAFF.

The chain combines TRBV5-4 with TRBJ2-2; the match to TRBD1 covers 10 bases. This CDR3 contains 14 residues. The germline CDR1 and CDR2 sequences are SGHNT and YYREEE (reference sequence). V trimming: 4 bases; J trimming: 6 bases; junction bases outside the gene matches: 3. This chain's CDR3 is CASSRDRGSGELFF. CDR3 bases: TGTGCCAGCAGCCGGGACAGGGGATCCGGGGAGCTGTTTTTT.

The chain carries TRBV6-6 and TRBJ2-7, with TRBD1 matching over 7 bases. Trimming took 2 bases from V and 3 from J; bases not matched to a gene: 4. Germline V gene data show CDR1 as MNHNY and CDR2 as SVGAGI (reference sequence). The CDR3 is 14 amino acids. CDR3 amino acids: CASSYRQGDYEQYF. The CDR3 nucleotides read TGTGCCAGCAGTTACAGGCAGGGGGACTACGAGCAGTACTTC.

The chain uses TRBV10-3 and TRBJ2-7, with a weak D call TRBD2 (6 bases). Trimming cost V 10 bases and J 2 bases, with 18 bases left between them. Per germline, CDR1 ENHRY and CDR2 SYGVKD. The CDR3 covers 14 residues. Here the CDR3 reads CATTTGERAYEQYF. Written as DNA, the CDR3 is TGTGCCACTACGACGGGGGAGAGGGCCTACGAGCAGTACTTC.

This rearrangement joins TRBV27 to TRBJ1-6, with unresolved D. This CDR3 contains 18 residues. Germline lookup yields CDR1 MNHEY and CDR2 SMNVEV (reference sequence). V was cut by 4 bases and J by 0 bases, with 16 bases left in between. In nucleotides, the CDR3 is TGTGCCAGCAGTTACAAAGTCCCCCGAAGCTCCTATAATTCACCCCTCCACTTT. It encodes CASSYKVPRSSYNSPLHF.

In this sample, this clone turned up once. The CDR3 sequence: CASSYPGTGGPQPQHF. DNA for the CDR3: TGTGCCAGCAGTTACCCCGGGACAGGGGGCCCACAGCCCCAGCATTTT. The V call is TRBV6-5, the J call TRBJ1-5, with TRBD1 matching over 12 bases. CDR1 and CDR2 from the germline V gene are MNHEY and SVGAGI. This CDR3 has 16 residues. The ends lost 2 bases at V and 7 bases at J; junction bases unmatched: 6.

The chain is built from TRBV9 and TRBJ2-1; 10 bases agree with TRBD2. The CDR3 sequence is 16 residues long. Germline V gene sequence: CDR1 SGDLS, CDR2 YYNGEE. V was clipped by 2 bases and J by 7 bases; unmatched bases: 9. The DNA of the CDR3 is TGTGCCAGCAGCGTTGGCGCTAGCGGGAGCCGGAATGAGCAGTTCTTC. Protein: CASSVGASGSRNEQFF. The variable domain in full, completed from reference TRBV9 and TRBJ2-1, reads DSGVTQTPKHLITATGQRVTLRCSPRSGDLSVYWYQQSLDQGLQFLIQYYNGEERAKGNILERFSAQQFPDLHSELNLSSLELGDSALYFCASSVGASGSRNEQFFGPGTRLTVL.

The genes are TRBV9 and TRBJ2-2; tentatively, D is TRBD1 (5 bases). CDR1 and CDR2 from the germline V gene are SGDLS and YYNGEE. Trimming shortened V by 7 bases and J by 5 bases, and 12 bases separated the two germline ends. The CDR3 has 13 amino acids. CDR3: CASVGRDTGELFF. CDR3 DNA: TGTGCCAGCGTGGGCAGGGATACCGGGGAGCTGTTTTTT.

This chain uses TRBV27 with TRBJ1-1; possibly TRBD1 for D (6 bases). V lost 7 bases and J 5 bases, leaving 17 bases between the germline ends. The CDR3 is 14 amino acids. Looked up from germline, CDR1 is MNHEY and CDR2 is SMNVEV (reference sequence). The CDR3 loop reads CASNAQGDRTEAFF. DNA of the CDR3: TGTGCCAGCAACGCACAGGGAGACAGGACTGAAGCTTTCTTT.

The CDR3 loop is CASSSATTGSPLHF. The CDR3 DNA reads as TGTGCCAGCAGTTCCGCCACAACAGGTTCACCCCTCCACTTT. The chain couples TRBV5-4 to TRBJ1-6; possibly TRBD1 for D (5 bases). Germline V gene lookup returns CDR1 SGHNT and CDR2 YYREEE (reference sequence). With 5 bases removed from V and 9 bases from J, the gap between germline ends came to 15 bases. The CDR3 contains 14 residues. The complete variable domain, with remaining parts taken from reference TRBV5-4 and TRBJ1-6, reads ETGVTQSPTHLIKTRGQQVTLRCSSQSGHNTVSWYQQALGQGPQFIFQYYREEENGRGNFPPRFSGLQFPNYSSELNVNALELDDSALYLCASSSATTGSPLHFGNGTRLTVT.

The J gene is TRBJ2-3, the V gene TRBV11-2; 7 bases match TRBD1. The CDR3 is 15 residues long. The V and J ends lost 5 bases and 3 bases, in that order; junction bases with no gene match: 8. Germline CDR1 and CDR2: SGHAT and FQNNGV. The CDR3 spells CASSPRDSRTDTQYF. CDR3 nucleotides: TGTGCCAGCAGCCCCCGGGACAGCCGTACAGATACGCAGTATTTT.

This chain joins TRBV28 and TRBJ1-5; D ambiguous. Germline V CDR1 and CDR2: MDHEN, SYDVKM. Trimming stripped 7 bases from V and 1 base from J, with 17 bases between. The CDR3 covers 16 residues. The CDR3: CASTLIRRGSNQPQHF. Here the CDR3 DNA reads TGTGCCAGCACTCTTATTCGTCGAGGAAGCAATCAGCCCCAGCATTTT.